What follows describes a single T cell receptor (beta chain). Its antigen is unidentified. The sample belongs to a study of T cell repertoires in cytomegalovirus infection. Study findings and constraints: What dominated the ex vivo response were HLA-C-restricted CMV-specific TCR beta clonotypes.

V dropped 9 bases and J dropped 3; count of bases not matched to a gene: 9. Looked up from germline, CDR1 is SEHNR and CDR2 is FQNEAQ (reference sequence). The CDR3 totals 17 residues. Each CDR3 protein gets one entry after TCRdb re-called the reads with MiXCR. This sample yields about 920,000 distinct CDR3 sequences, of which less than 35% are seen a single time; over 13% belongs to the top ten. The V and J genes are TRBV7-9 and TRBJ2-6; 12 nucleotides line up with TRBD1. The source was cultured CD8+ T cells from PBMCs, collected from culture after CMV antigen stimulation. This receptor was taken from a human donor in good health (CMV status not recorded). Some clones in this sample may be carry-over from other donors' samples. In DNA, the CDR3 is TGTGCCAGTAGACCCGGGACAGGGGGCTTTGGGGCCAACGTCCTGACTTTC. Protein: CASRPGTGGFGANVLTF.